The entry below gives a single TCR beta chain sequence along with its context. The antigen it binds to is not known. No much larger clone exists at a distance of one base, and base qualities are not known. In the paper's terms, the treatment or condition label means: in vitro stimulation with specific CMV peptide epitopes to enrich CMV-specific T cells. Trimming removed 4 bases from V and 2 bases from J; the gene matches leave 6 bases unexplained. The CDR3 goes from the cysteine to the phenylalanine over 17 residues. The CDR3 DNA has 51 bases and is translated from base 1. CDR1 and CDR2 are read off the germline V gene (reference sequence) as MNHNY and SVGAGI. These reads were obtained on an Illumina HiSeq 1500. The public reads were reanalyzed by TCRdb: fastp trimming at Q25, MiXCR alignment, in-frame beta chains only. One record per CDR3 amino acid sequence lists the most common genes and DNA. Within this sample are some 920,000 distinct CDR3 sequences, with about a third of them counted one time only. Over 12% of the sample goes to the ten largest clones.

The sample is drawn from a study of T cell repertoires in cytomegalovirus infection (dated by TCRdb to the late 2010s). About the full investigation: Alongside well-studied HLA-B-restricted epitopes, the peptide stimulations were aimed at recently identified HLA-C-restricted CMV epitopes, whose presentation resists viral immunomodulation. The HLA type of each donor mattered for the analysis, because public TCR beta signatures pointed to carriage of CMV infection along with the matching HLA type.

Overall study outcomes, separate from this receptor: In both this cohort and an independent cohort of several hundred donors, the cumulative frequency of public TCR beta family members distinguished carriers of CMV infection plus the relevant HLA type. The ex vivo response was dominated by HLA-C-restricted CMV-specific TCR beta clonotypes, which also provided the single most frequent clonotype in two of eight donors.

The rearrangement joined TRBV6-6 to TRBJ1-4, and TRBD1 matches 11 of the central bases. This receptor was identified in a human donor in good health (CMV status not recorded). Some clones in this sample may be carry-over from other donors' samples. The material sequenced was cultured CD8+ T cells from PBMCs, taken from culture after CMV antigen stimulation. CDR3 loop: CASSSRDRGKTNEKLFF. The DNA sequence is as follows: TGTGCCAGCAGTTCCCGGGACAGGGGGAAGACTAATGAAAAACTGTTTTTT.